One sample yielded the 30 T cell receptor beta chains listed below, sequenced in a study of blood T cell repertoires in COVID-19. The table came from immunoSEQ multiplex PCR; TCRdb's copy has only in-frame clones and leaves some out. The data contain around 150,000 clones, about four fifths of them singletons. The sample was peripheral blood. The receptors derive from a woman aged 60 to 75 with active or convalescent COVID-19.

This clone was seen only once. The chain carries TRBV7-2 and TRBJ2-7; perhaps TRBD2 as D (7 bases). Germline V gene data show CDR1 as SGHTA and CDR2 as FQGNSA. Deletions cut 6 bases from V and 3 bases from J, with 18 bases between. The CDR3 is made up of 15 amino acids. DNA for the CDR3: TGTGCCAGCAGACGCGGGGGCCAGGGTCGCTACGAGCAGTACTTC. This encodes CASRRGGQGRYEQYF.

The V and J genes are TRBV10-3 and TRBJ2-1, with 8 nucleotides matching TRBD2. Losses at the gene ends were 7 bases for V and 7 bases for J; bases not matched to a gene: 9. Germline V lookup: CDR1 ENHRY, CDR2 SYGVKD. The CDR3 is made up of 14 amino acids. The CDR3 nucleotides are TGTGCCATCAATTCCGGACTAGCCCAGAATGAGCAGTTCTTC. Amino acid sequence: CAINSGLAQNEQFF.

The rearrangement links TRBV9 to TRBJ1-3; D may be TRBD1 (5 bases). This CDR3 spans 15 amino acids. With 4 bases removed from V and 0 bases from J, the gap between germline ends came to 11 bases. Germline V gives CDR1 SGDLS, CDR2 YYNGEE. The DNA for the CDR3 is TGTGCCAGCAGCTTCGCCGGGGGCTCTGGAAACACCATATATTTT. Translated: CASSFAGGSGNTIYF.

This chain links TRBV28 with TRBJ1-1, with a weak D call TRBD1 (5 bases). Germline V lookup: CDR1 MDHEN, CDR2 SYDVKM. The V end was cut by 5 bases, the J end by 0 bases, with 16 bases between. This CDR3 region has 16 residues. The CDR3 loop reads CASSVGAVTMNTEAFF. The DNA of the CDR3 is TGTGCCAGCAGTGTTGGGGCCGTTACCATGAACACTGAAGCTTTCTTT. Full variable domain (missing parts from reference TRBV28 and TRBJ1-1): DVKVTQSSRYLVKRTGEKVFLECVQDMDHENMFWYRQDPGLGLRLIYFSYDVKMKEKGDIPEGYSVSREKKERFSLILESASTNQTSMYLCASSVGAVTMNTEAFFGQGTRLTVV.

The sample holds a few counts of this clone. This chain links TRBV2 with TRBJ1-1; 9 bases line up with TRBD1. Trimming took 6 bases from V and 5 from J; bases not matched to a gene: 13. CDR1 is SNHLY, CDR2 FYNNEI, per germline. The CDR3 contains 16 residues. CDR3: CASRVRDRAGRTEAFF. Here the CDR3 DNA reads TGTGCCAGCAGAGTACGGGACAGGGCGGGACGTACTGAAGCTTTCTTT.

The chain carries TRBV2 and TRBJ1-1; maybe TRBD1 (5 bases). CDR1 SNHLY and CDR2 FYNNEI come from the germline V gene. The V and J ends lost 5 bases and 0 bases respectively, with 10 bases between them. This CDR3 region has 14 residues. This chain's CDR3 is CASSSRRVNTEAFF. DNA of the CDR3: TGTGCCAGCAGTTCGCGCAGGGTGAACACTGAAGCTTTCTTT.

This rearrangement joins TRBV28 to TRBJ1-6, with TRBD1 matching over 10 bases. Germline loops: CDR1 MDHEN, CDR2 SYDVKM. The J segment lost 14 bases and the V segment lost 2 bases, leaving 6 bases of the junction unmatched. CDR3 size: 14 residues. The CDR3 region is CASSLIGQGVALHF. In nucleotides, the CDR3 is TGTGCCAGCAGTTTAATCGGACAGGGGGTGGCCCTCCACTTT. Supplemented by reference TRBV28 and TRBJ1-6, the full variable domain reads DVKVTQSSRYLVKRTGEKVFLECVQDMDHENMFWYRQDPGLGLRLIYFSYDVKMKEKGDIPEGYSVSREKKERFSLILESASTNQTSMYLCASSLIGQGVALHFGNGTRLTVT.

This chain links TRBV9 with TRBJ1-2; 11 nucleotides line up with TRBD1. This CDR3 is built from 16 residues. The J segment lost 3 bases and the V segment lost 0 bases, leaving 4 bases of the junction unmatched. From germline, CDR1 is SGDLS and CDR2 YYNGEE. Here the CDR3 DNA reads TGTGCCAGCAGCGTAGCGGGACAGGGGGACCACTATGGCTACACCTTC. Amino acids: CASSVAGQGDHYGYTF.

The chain joins TRBV5-6 to TRBJ2-7; weak D call: TRBD2 (5 bases). Trimming took 1 base from V and 5 from J, leaving 13 bases between them. Looked up from germline, CDR1 is SGHDT and CDR2 is YYEEEE. This CDR3 has 14 residues. CDR3 sequence: CASSLSAGEDEQYF. In DNA form, the CDR3 reads TGTGCCAGCAGCTTGTCGGCGGGTGAGGACGAGCAGTACTTC.

The chain combines TRBV11-2 with TRBJ1-6; D is undetermined. The germline V gene encodes CDR1 SGHAT and CDR2 FQNNGV. V lost 0 bases and J lost 6, with 6 bases in between. The CDR3 contains 14 residues. The CDR3 bases are TGTGCCAGCAGCTTAGATCTACGTAATTCACCCCTCCACTTT. The encoded protein is CASSLDLRNSPLHF.

The V call is TRBV28, the J call TRBJ2-7; 8 positions match TRBD1. Germline CDR1 and CDR2: MDHEN and SYDVKM. This CDR3 has 14 residues. J gave up 6 bases and V 5 bases, and 9 bases lay outside the gene matches. CDR3 in amino acids: CASSQPGQVSEQYF. CDR3 in DNA: TGTGCCAGCAGTCAGCCGGGACAGGTCTCCGAGCAGTACTTC.

This sequence joins TRBV7-2 and TRBJ2-3, with TRBD1 matching over 7 bases. Germline V gives CDR1 SGHTA, CDR2 FQGNSA. The CDR3 is made up of 17 amino acids. Trimming at V came to 1 base and at J to 0 bases, leaving 7 bases not matched to a gene. CDR3 sequence reads: CASSLDRGRASTDTQYF. The CDR3 DNA follows: TGTGCCAGCAGCTTAGACAGGGGCCGTGCTAGCACAGATACGCAGTATTTT. Based on the CDR3 plus reference TRBV7-2 and TRBJ2-3, the full variable domain is GAGVSQSPSNKVTEKGKDVELRCDPISGHTALYWYRQSLGQGLEFLIYFQGNSAPDKSGLPSDRFSAERTGGSVSTLTIQRTQQEDSAVYLCASSLDRGRASTDTQYFGPGTRLTVL.

This clone was recorded only once. The chain combines TRBV28 with TRBJ1-1; no firm D call. CDR1 is MDHEN and CDR2 is SYDVKM in the germline V gene. V lost 3 bases to trimming and J lost 1 base, with 9 bases between them. This CDR3 is built from 14 residues. CDR3: CASSLLAGNTEAFF. CDR3 bases: TGTGCCAGCAGTTTGTTAGCGGGGAACACTGAAGCTTTCTTT.

V gene TRBV5-8 combines with J gene TRBJ1-1; D may be TRBD1 (6 bases). This CDR3 is built from 14 residues. Trimming stripped 4 bases from V and 4 bases from J, with 14 bases between. Germline V gene data show CDR1 as SGHTS and CDR2 as YDEGEE. CDR3 nucleotides: TGTGCCAGCAGCACTACTCCCAGGGGCACTGAAGCTTTCTTT. As protein: CASSTTPRGTEAFF. Full variable domain (missing parts from reference TRBV5-8 and TRBJ1-1): EAGVTQSPTHLIKTRGQQATLRCSPISGHTSVYWYQQALGLGLQFLLWYDEGEERNRGNFPPRFSGRQFPNYSSELNVNALELEDSALYLCASSTTPRGTEAFFGQGTRLTVV.

This sequence joins TRBV14 and TRBJ2-3; TRBD2 aligns across 11 bases. V shed 1 base and J 2 bases; nucleotides not matched to a gene: 2. This CDR3 contains 16 residues. In germline, CDR1 is SGHDN, CDR2 FVKESK. The DNA for the CDR3 is TGTGCCAGCAGCCAAGTACTAGCGGGGGACACAGATACGCAGTATTTT. Translated, it gives CASSQVLAGDTDTQYF.

This clone was seen a single time. The rearrangement joins TRBV2 to TRBJ1-1; 7 bases map to TRBD1. The CDR3 loop spans 14 amino acids. Germline V lookup: CDR1 SNHLY, CDR2 FYNNEI. J was trimmed by 1 base and V by 10 bases; bases with no gene match: 9. This CDR3 reads CATRQGRGNTEAFF. DNA of the CDR3: TGTGCCACCCGACAGGGCCGGGGGAACACTGAAGCTTTCTTT.

The V call is TRBV5-1, the J call TRBJ2-5; 9 nucleotides agree with TRBD1. V trimming: 4 bases; J trimming: 4 bases; junction bases outside the gene matches: 11. Germline V lookup: CDR1 SGHRS, CDR2 YFSETQ. The CDR3 totals 16 residues. The CDR3 sequence: CASSTRGQGLGETQYF. The CDR3 DNA sequence: TGCGCCAGCAGCACCCGGGGACAGGGTTTGGGAGAGACCCAGTACTTC.

This chain connects TRBV19 to TRBJ2-1; TRBD2 agrees at 11 bases. V shed 5 bases, J shed 4 bases, and the junction held 4 bases outside the gene matches. The CDR3 has 15 amino acids. Per the germline V gene, CDR1 is LNHDA and CDR2 is SQIVND (reference sequence). The CDR3 loop reads CASSSTSGSYNEQFF. The CDR3 DNA is TGTGCCAGTAGTTCCACTAGCGGGAGTTACAATGAGCAGTTCTTC.

The chain has TRBV7-9 and TRBJ2-1; TRBD2 agrees at 10 bases. The J segment lost 2 bases and the V segment lost 3 bases, leaving 7 bases of the junction unmatched. The germline V gene has CDR1 SEHNR and CDR2 FQNEAQ (reference sequence). This CDR3 spans 17 amino acids. CDR3 protein: CASSFNSGRSTYNEQFF. The CDR3 bases are TGTGCCAGCAGCTTTAATAGCGGGAGGTCCACCTACAATGAGCAGTTCTTC.

On this clone itself: At the DNA level, this CDR3 is encoded by other sequences in the same sample as well. CDR3 loop: CASSDGLAGGYEQYV. The CDR3 region has the DNA TGTGCCAGCAGCGACGGACTAGCGGGGGGATACGAGCAGTACGTC. The rearrangement links TRBV2 to TRBJ2-7; 14 bases match TRBD2. CDR1 and CDR2 from the germline V gene are SNHLY and FYNNEI. The CDR3 loop spans 15 amino acids. Trimming at V came to 6 bases and at J to 4 bases, leaving 5 bases not matched to a gene.

V and J are TRBV3-1 (or the pseudogene TRBV3-2) and TRBJ2-1, with TRBD2 matching 7 bases. From germline, CDR1 is LGHDT and CDR2 YNNKEL (reference sequence). The CDR3 is made up of 15 amino acids. V lost 1 base, J lost 11 bases, and 11 bases stayed unmatched. The CDR3: CASSQAHSTSRQQFF. DNA for the CDR3: TGTGCCAGCAGCCAAGCCCACTCGACTAGCAGGCAGCAGTTCTTC.

The rearrangement joins TRBV5-6 to TRBJ1-4; TRBD1 is a possible D gene (5 bases). The V end was cut by 6 bases, the J end by 5 bases, with 17 bases between. The CDR3 runs 15 residues. Germline-derived CDR1 and CDR2 are SGHDT and YYEEEE. The CDR3 DNA reads TGTGCCAGCAAAGCGGGAGGGTCAGGGAATGAAAAACTGTTTTTT. It encodes CASKAGGSGNEKLFF.

The rearrangement joins TRBV6-6 to TRBJ1-6; D is unresolved. The germline V and J ends were trimmed by 7 bases and 10 bases, with 17 bases remaining between them. This CDR3 region has 14 residues. CDR1 is MNHNY, CDR2 SVGAGI, per germline (reference sequence). CDR3: CASTPRRANSPLHF. The CDR3 DNA is TGTGCCAGCACCCCACGGAGGGCTAACTCACCCCTCCACTTT.

The rearrangement uses TRBV6-1 and TRBJ2-7; D is perhaps TRBD2 (7 bases). The germline CDR1 and CDR2 sequences are MNHNS and SASEGT. The CDR3 contains 14 residues. The germline V and J ends were trimmed by 3 bases and 2 bases, with 11 bases remaining between them. In DNA form, the CDR3 reads TGTGCCAGCAGTGAGGGGGGGCTGACCTACGAGCAGTACTTC. Its translation is CASSEGGLTYEQYF.

The J gene is TRBJ2-2, the V gene TRBV15; 8 bases match TRBD1. V lost 0 bases and J lost 2; bases outside the gene matches: 2. The length of the CDR3 is 16 residues. The germline CDR1 and CDR2 sequences are LNHNV and YYDKDF (reference sequence). DNA of the CDR3: TGTGCCACCAGCAGAGAGCAGGGGGCCAACACCGGGGAGCTGTTTTTT. Translation gives CATSREQGANTGELFF.

This chain links TRBV21-1 with TRBJ1-2. TRBV21-1 corresponds to a pseudogene. The CDR3 runs to 14 residues. The CDR3: CASSHEGGLGGYTF. The DNA of the CDR3 is TGTGCCAGCAGCCACGAGGGGGGGCTAGGTGGCTACACCTTC.

The chain combines TRBV19 with TRBJ1-6; unclear D gene. The CDR3 is made up of 16 amino acids. Germline CDR1 is LNHDA and CDR2 is SQIVND (reference sequence). The V end was cut by 5 bases, the J end by 0 bases, with 11 bases between. CDR3 in amino acids: CASSPDWSSYNSPLHF. CDR3 DNA: TGTGCCAGTAGTCCAGACTGGAGCTCCTATAATTCACCCCTCCACTTT.

This chain connects TRBV2 to TRBJ1-4, with TRBD1 identical over 10 bases. The CDR3 consists of 16 residues. The V and J ends lost 6 bases and 8 bases, in that order; junction bases with no gene match: 12. CDR1 and CDR2 (germline): SNHLY, FYNNEI. Here the CDR3 reads CASSPWWTGGREKLFF. In DNA, the CDR3 is TGTGCCAGCAGCCCCTGGTGGACAGGGGGAAGAGAAAAACTGTTTTTT.

The chain recombines TRBV5-7 with TRBJ2-2; weak D call: TRBD1 (5 bases). TRBV5-7 is placed among ORFs of uncertain function. The germline V and J ends were trimmed by 0 bases and 5 bases, with 11 bases remaining between them. CDR3 length: 15 residues. This chain's CDR3 is CASSLDRIMTGELFF. The CDR3 region has the DNA TGTGCCAGCAGCTTGGACAGGATAATGACCGGGGAGCTGTTTTTT.

The chain combines TRBV5-4 with TRBJ1-4; possibly TRBD1 for D (5 bases). The CDR3 sequence is 14 residues long. V lost 4 bases and J lost 7, with 14 bases in between. Looked up from germline, CDR1 is SGHNT and CDR2 is YYREEE (reference sequence). This CDR3 is CASSPTRQGEKLFF. CDR3 nucleotide sequence: TGTGCCAGCAGCCCGACACGGCAGGGTGAAAAACTGTTTTTT.